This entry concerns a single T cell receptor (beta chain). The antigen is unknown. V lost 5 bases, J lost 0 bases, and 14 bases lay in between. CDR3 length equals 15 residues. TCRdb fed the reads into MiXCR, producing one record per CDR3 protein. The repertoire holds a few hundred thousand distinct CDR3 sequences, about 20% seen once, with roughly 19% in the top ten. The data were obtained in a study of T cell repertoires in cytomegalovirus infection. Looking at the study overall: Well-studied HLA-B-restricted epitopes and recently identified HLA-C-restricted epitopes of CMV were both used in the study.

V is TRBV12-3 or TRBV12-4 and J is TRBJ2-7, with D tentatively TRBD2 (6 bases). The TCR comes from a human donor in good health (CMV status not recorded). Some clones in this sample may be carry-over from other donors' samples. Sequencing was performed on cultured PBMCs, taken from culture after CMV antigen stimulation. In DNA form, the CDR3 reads TGTGCCAGCAGTCCAGTAGCGGTTAGCTCCTACGAGCAGTACTTC. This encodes CASSPVAVSSYEQYF.